These 25 T cell receptor beta chains originate from one sample sequenced in a study of regulatory T cells in long-lasting Graves disease. CDR3-region Arm-PCR and iRepertoire HTBI primers produced the TCR beta libraries. TCRdb fed the multiplex PCR reads into MiXCR, producing one record per CDR3 protein. The data contain around 330,000 distinct CDR3 sequences, more than 15% of them singletons. Specified time point: newly diagnosed GD, antithyroid drugs for less than 3 months. The TCR library used RNA extracted from PBMCs. The material was peripheral blood mononuclear cells (PBMCs), obtained at new diagnosis, from a patient treated with antithyroid drugs. The receptors stem from a female donor with Graves disease.

This clonotype turned up a few times. This rearrangement joins TRBV12-5 to TRBJ2-1; TRBD2 agrees at 7 bases. The length of the CDR3 is 13 residues. With 6 bases clipped from V and 5 bases from J, the junction kept 4 bases outside the gene matches. Germline V gene lookup returns CDR1 LGHNT and CDR2 FRNRAP. CDR3 in DNA: TGTGCTAGTGGGGGGGACTATAACAATGAGCAGTTCTTC. It translates to CASGGDYNNEQFF.

This clonotype was seen ten or more times. This chain joins TRBV28 and TRBJ2-1, with D perhaps assigned TRBD1 or TRBD2 (5 bases each). Trimming took 6 bases from V and 8 from J, leaving 17 bases between them. The CDR3 loop spans 14 amino acids. Per germline, CDR1 MDHEN and CDR2 SYDVKM. The CDR3 spells CASSTYRGTDEQFF. The CDR3 DNA follows: TGTGCCAGCAGCACTTACCGGGGCACAGATGAGCAGTTCTTC.

Of note for this clonotype: This CDR3 is missing its conserved last phenylalanine or tryptophan, likely due to a read error. Here the CDR3 reads CASSPSPRAGDTQYL. The CDR3 DNA is TGTGCCAGCTCACCTTCTCCGCGAGCGGGAGATACGCAGTATTTG. The J gene is TRBJ2-3, the V gene TRBV18, with D perhaps TRBD2 (6 bases). The CDR3 is 15 residues long. Germline V gene data show CDR1 as KGHSH and CDR2 as LQKENI. V lost 3 bases, J lost 5 bases, and 15 bases lay in between.

V and J are TRBV12-3 or TRBV12-4 and TRBJ1-1; TRBD1 matches at 11 bases. The CDR3 is 15 residues long. V lost 6 bases and J lost 4; bases outside the gene matches: 7. CDR3 coding DNA: TGTGCCAGCAGGGGCGGGACAGGGGGAGGCACTGAAGCTTTCTTT. Its protein product is CASRGGTGGGTEAFF.

This clonotype was counted at least ten times. This chain links TRBV28 with TRBJ2-1; TRBD2 matches 13 bases. The length of the CDR3 is 16 residues. CDR1 and CDR2 (germline): MDHEN, SYDVKM. V lost 6 bases and J lost 3; bases outside the gene matches: 5. CDR3 residues: CASSQRLAGGYNEQFF. CDR3 DNA sequence: TGTGCCAGCAGCCAAAGACTAGCGGGAGGCTACAATGAGCAGTTCTTC. Combining the CDR3 with reference TRBV28 and TRBJ2-1 gives the whole variable domain DVKVTQSSRYLVKRTGEKVFLECVQDMDHENMFWYRQDPGLGLRLIYFSYDVKMKEKGDIPEGYSVSREKKERFSLILESASTNQTSMYLCASSQRLAGGYNEQFFGPGTRLTVL.

This clonotype was found many times. CDR3 sequence (DNA): TGTGCCAGCTCGACAGGGGGCGCGGGCACCGGGGAGCTGTTTTTT. It is translated as CASSTGGAGTGELFF. This chain links TRBV28 with TRBJ2-2; 10 bases match TRBD1. V lost 8 bases and J lost 4; bases outside the gene matches: 7. The CDR3 totals 15 residues. Germline V gene sequence: CDR1 MDHEN, CDR2 SYDVKM.

The rearrangement uses TRBV19 and TRBJ2-2; the match to TRBD2 covers 8 bases. The CDR3 is 19 residues long. V lost 4 bases to trimming and J lost 6 bases; unmatched junction nucleotides: 19. CDR1 and CDR2 (germline): LNHDA, SQIVND (reference sequence). In DNA, the CDR3 is TGTGCCAGTAGTAACCCCGAAAAGGTCGTGACAGCGGGGGCCGGGGAGCTGTTTTTT. This encodes CASSNPEKVVTAGAGELFF.

Concerning this clonotype: A far larger clone is one base from this, pointing to a likely read error. The V gene is TRBV7-2, the J gene TRBJ2-3; 7 positions match TRBD2. The germline V gene has CDR1 SGHTA and CDR2 FQGNSA. The CDR3 loop spans 13 amino acids. With V trimmed by 5 bases and J by 6 bases, 5 bases remained unmatched. CDR3 protein: CASSVTSWDTQYF. CDR3 coding DNA: TGTGCCAGCAGCGTGACTAGCTGGGATACGCAGTATTTT. The full variable domain, in which reference TRBV7-2 and TRBJ2-3 provide the parts outside the CDR3, is GAGVSQSPSNKVTEKGKDVELRCDPISGHTALYWYRQSLGQGLEFLIYFQGNSAPDKSGLPSDRFSAERTGGSVSTLTIQRTQQEDSAVYLCASSVTSWDTQYFGPGTRLTVL.

This clonotype was detected many times. The rearrangement uses TRBV18 and TRBJ2-1, with D perhaps matching TRBD2 (6 bases). The CDR3 has 13 amino acids. The V gene's germline CDR1 is KGHSH and CDR2 LQKENI. V was pared by 10 bases and J by 5 bases, with 15 bases between. CDR3 in amino acids: CANRLGMNNEQFF. CDR3 DNA: TGTGCCAACCGACTAGGGATGAACAATGAGCAGTTCTTC.

This clonotype was counted ten times or more. V is TRBV11-2 and J is TRBJ2-5, with 9 positions matching TRBD2. CDR1 SGHAT and CDR2 FQNNGV come from the germline V gene. Trimming removed 4 bases from V and 6 bases from J; junction bases left unmatched: 15. The CDR3 contains 17 residues. The CDR3 sequence is CASSSPGTSSVLKTQYF. The CDR3 nucleotides read TGTGCCAGCAGCTCCCCCGGGACTAGCTCGGTGTTGAAGACCCAGTACTTC.

CDR3 DNA sequence: TGTGCCAGTAGCCAGGGCATTTTCTACGAGCAGTACTTC. Translation gives CASSQGIFYEQYF. The chain uses TRBV19 and TRBJ2-7, with TRBD1 as a possible D gene (5 bases). This CDR3 spans 13 amino acids. Per the germline V gene, CDR1 is LNHDA and CDR2 is SQIVND (reference sequence). V gave up 6 bases and J gave up 3 bases, with 12 bases separating them.

This clonotype was observed at least ten times. This chain uses TRBV6-9 with TRBJ2-3, with TRBD2 identical over 8 bases. This CDR3 comprises 15 residues. The germline CDR1 and CDR2 sequences are MNHGY and SVAAGI. V shed 3 bases and J 2 bases; nucleotides not matched to a gene: 4. CDR3 sequence: CASSYGGAYTDTQYF. The DNA for the CDR3 is TGTGCCAGCAGTTACGGGGGGGCCTACACAGATACGCAGTATTTT.

This clonotype has ten or more counts. The chain joins TRBV28 to TRBJ2-1; TRBD2 matches 13 bases. This CDR3 region has 16 residues. Germline CDR1 and CDR2: MDHEN and SYDVKM. With 4 bases clipped from V and 5 bases from J, the junction kept 5 bases outside the gene matches. CDR3 in amino acids: CASSSPGTSGNNEQFF. The CDR3 nucleotides read TGTGCCAGCAGTTCGCCCGGGACTAGCGGGAACAATGAGCAGTTCTTC.

This clonotype was detected only a few times. The V gene is TRBV6-1, the J gene TRBJ2-1, with TRBD1 matching over 7 bases. This CDR3 spans 13 amino acids. Germline assignment: CDR1 MNHNS and CDR2 SASEGT. V shed 5 bases, J shed 6 bases, and the junction held 4 bases outside the gene matches. The CDR3 DNA reads TGTGCCAGCAGTCCACGACAGGGCAATGAGCAGTTCTTC. Its protein is CASSPRQGNEQFF.

This clonotype was observed at least ten times. Its ends do not fully match the called genes, so a read error is possible. The gene calls are TRBV5-1 and TRBJ2-1; D is undetermined. The V gene's germline CDR1 is SGHRS and CDR2 YFSETQ. The CDR3 has 12 amino acids. In DNA form, the CDR3 reads TGTGCCAGCAGTTTAGCAGGTAATGAGCAGTTCTTC. Its translation: CASSLAGNEQFF. Full variable domain (missing parts from reference TRBV5-1 and TRBJ2-1): KAGVTQTPRYLIKTRGQQVTLSCSPISGHRSVSWYQQTPGQGLQFLFEYFSETQRNKGNFPGRFSGRQFSNSRSEMNVSTLELGDSALYLCASSLAGNEQFFGPGTRLTVL.

This clonotype was found many times. The gene calls are TRBV12-3 or TRBV12-4 and TRBJ2-2; 14 nucleotides match TRBD2. J was trimmed by 6 bases and V by 6 bases; bases with no gene match: 12. The CDR3 runs to 18 residues. In DNA, the CDR3 is TGTGCCAGCAGCCTTCAAAGGGGACTAGCGGGAGCGCCCGGGGAGCTGTTTTTT. Translating it yields CASSLQRGLAGAPGELFF.

The chain has TRBV3-1 and TRBJ1-3; the D is unclear. The V end was cut by 0 bases, the J end by 0 bases, with 9 bases between. Looked up from germline, CDR1 is LGHDT and CDR2 is YNNKEL (reference sequence). CDR3 length: 16 residues. CDR3 sequence: CASSQEPSPSGNTIYF. The CDR3 region has the DNA TGTGCCAGCAGCCAAGAACCAAGCCCCTCTGGAAACACCATATATTTT.

This clonotype was observed many times. This could be a read error, since a much larger clone is one nucleotide away. J is TRBJ1-1 and V is TRBV2; D possibly corresponds to TRBD1 (5 bases). CDR1 is SNHLY, CDR2 FYNNEI, per germline. The CDR3 is 19 residues long. Trimming removed 3 bases from V and 2 bases from J, with 25 bases in between. CDR3 bases: TGTGCCAGCAGTGATTCCACAGACGCAGGGTCGGACCACAACACTGAAGCTTTCTTT. It specifies CASSDSTDAGSDHNTEAFF.

This clonotype was seen repeatedly, ten times or more. The chain couples TRBV24-1 to TRBJ2-1, with TRBD1 matching over 10 bases. The junction had 13 bases not matched to a gene; V was cut back by 4 bases and J by 8 bases. The CDR3 is 17 residues long. Germline CDR1 KGHDR, CDR2 SFDVKD. The CDR3 sequence: CATSDLRLGTGEDEQFF. The CDR3 DNA reads TGTGCCACCAGTGACCTCCGGCTCGGGACAGGGGAGGATGAGCAGTTCTTC.

The V gene is TRBV24-1, the J gene TRBJ1-2, with 7 nucleotides matching TRBD1. The CDR3 sequence is 11 residues long. Germline CDR1 and CDR2: KGHDR and SFDVKD. The ends lost 9 bases at V and 11 bases at J; junction bases unmatched: 8. The CDR3 DNA reads as TGTGCCACCTCCTACAGGGGCCGATACACCTTC. This gives the protein CATSYRGRYTF.

At least ten counts were recorded for this clonotype. This sequence joins TRBV20-1 and TRBJ1-6, with TRBD1 matching 10 bases. There are 15 residues in the CDR3. The germline V gene encodes CDR1 DFQATT and CDR2 SNEGSKA (reference sequence). V was clipped by 4 bases and J by 7 bases; unmatched bases: 7. DNA of the CDR3: TGCAGTGCTAAAACCGGGACAGGGGCAAATTCACCCCTCCACTTT. This translates into CSAKTGTGANSPLHF.

The chain employs TRBV5-1 and TRBJ1-1; TRBD1 is a possible D gene (5 bases). The CDR3 loop spans 12 amino acids. Trimming left V 7 bases short and J 6 bases short, with 13 bases between. Germline assignment: CDR1 SGHRS and CDR2 YFSETQ. The CDR3 region has the DNA TGCGCCAGCCGCGACCAGGGTGCTGAAGCTTTCTTT. It translates to CASRDQGAEAFF.

This clonotype was counted a few times. This chain uses TRBV5-1 with TRBJ1-3; D is perhaps TRBD1 (5 bases). The germline V gene encodes CDR1 SGHRS and CDR2 YFSETQ. The CDR3 has 15 residues. V was shortened by 4 bases and J by 2 bases, with 13 bases between the two germline ends. CDR3 loop: CASSPETGTGNTIYF. CDR3 sequence (DNA): TGCGCCAGCAGCCCTGAAACAGGAACTGGAAACACCATATATTTT.

As for this clonotype: It is likely a read error: a sequence one base away is far more abundant. The CDR3 sequence: CSARGGADNEQYF. The DNA of the CDR3 is TGCAGTGCTAGAGGCGGAGCGGACAATGAGCAGTACTTC. The chain couples TRBV20-1 to TRBJ2-4; possibly TRBD1 or TRBD2 for D (5 bases each). V shed 1 base and J shed 13 bases, with 17 bases lying between them. Germline V gene data show CDR1 as DFQATT and CDR2 as SNEGSKA (reference sequence). This CDR3 has 13 residues.

The CDR3, as DNA: TGTGCCAGCAGTTACGATATGGGTGGAAGATCACCCCTCCACTTT. It codes for CASSYDMGGRSPLHF. V and J are TRBV6-5 and TRBJ1-6, with D hard to call. Trimming left V 2 bases short and J 10 bases short, with 15 bases between. Germline V CDR1 and CDR2: MNHEY, SVGAGI. The CDR3 runs 15 residues.